Following are 21 T cell receptor beta chains from one sample sequenced in a study of neoadjuvant anti-PD-1 for oral cavity cancer (dated by TCRdb to the early 2020s). Read against the paper, the sample's time point label means: before neoadjuvant nivolumab. The library was made by the immunoSEQ multiplex PCR assay. The table was pulled from immuneACCESS by TCRdb, which kept in-frame rearrangements only. Such tables lose some clones; where checked, under half of the loss comes from unresolved V genes, and the rest has no known cause. The sample table shows tens of thousands of clones, and 84% are seen once. The ten largest make up around 3% of the sample. Sample: PBMCs, taken before nivolumab (anti-PD-1) treatment. The origin of the receptors is a person aged 40 to 85 with oral cavity squamous cell carcinoma.

The chain combines TRBV7-9 with TRBJ1-2, with 9 nucleotides matching TRBD1. Germline V gene sequence: CDR1 SEHNR, CDR2 FQNEAQ (reference sequence). V was clipped by 2 bases and J by 7 bases; unmatched bases: 5. This CDR3 spans 14 amino acids. CDR3 residues: CASSLRTGDSGYTF. The DNA for the CDR3 is TGTGCCAGCAGCTTACGGACAGGGGATAGTGGCTACACCTTC.

This clone was recorded a few times. V and J are TRBV7-9 and TRBJ2-2, with a weak D call TRBD1 (5 bases). This CDR3 has 15 amino acids. The V end was cut by 5 bases, the J end by 1 base, with 11 bases between. Germline assignment: CDR1 SEHNR and CDR2 FQNEAQ (reference sequence). This CDR3 is CASSNVDRNTGELFF. The CDR3 bases are TGTGCCAGCAGCAACGTAGACAGGAACACCGGGGAGCTGTTTTTT.

This chain uses TRBV19 with TRBJ1-2; TRBD1 is a possible D gene (6 bases). This CDR3 region has 14 residues. Germline lookup yields CDR1 LNHDA and CDR2 SQIVND (reference sequence). The germline V and J ends were trimmed by 7 bases and 0 bases, with 12 bases remaining between them. The CDR3 DNA follows: TGTGCCAGTACAACTACAGGGACTAACTATGGCTACACCTTC. Residues: CASTTTGTNYGYTF.

The chain is built from TRBV7-9 and TRBJ2-7; the D call may be TRBD1 or TRBD2 (5 bases each). The CDR3 is 15 residues long. V gave up 5 bases and J gave up 0 bases, with 14 bases separating them. Germline V gives CDR1 SEHNR, CDR2 FQNEAQ (reference sequence). For the CDR3, the DNA is TGTGCCAGCAGCGCCGGGGCTACCATCTCCTACGAGCAGTACTTC. It is translated as CASSAGATISYEQYF.

J is TRBJ1-1 and V is TRBV15, with 7 bases that match TRBD1. Germline V gene sequence: CDR1 LNHNV, CDR2 YYDKDF (reference sequence). Trimming cost V 8 bases and J 3 bases; bases outside gene matches: 6. This CDR3 contains 13 residues. The CDR3 spells CATSTGSDTEAFF. In nucleotides, the CDR3 is TGTGCCACCTCGACAGGGTCGGACACTGAAGCTTTCTTT. Full variable domain (missing parts from reference TRBV15 and TRBJ1-1): DAMVIQNPRYQVTQFGKPVTLSCSQTLNHNVMYWYQQKSSQAPKLLFHYYDKDFNNEADTPDNFQSRRPNTSFCFLDIRSPGLGDTAMYLCATSTGSDTEAFFGQGTRLTVV.

This clone has only one observation. The rearrangement links TRBV27 to TRBJ2-7; TRBD1 aligns across 8 bases. The V gene end was trimmed by 1 base and the J gene end by 2 bases; junction bases not matched to a gene: 4. The CDR3 runs to 15 residues. Germline V gene sequence: CDR1 MNHEY, CDR2 SMNVEV (reference sequence). The DNA for the CDR3 is TGTGCCAGCAGTTTATACGGACAGGGCGCCTACGAGCAGTACTTC. Its translation: CASSLYGQGAYEQYF.

The chain joins TRBV20-1 to TRBJ2-7; D ambiguous. The CDR3 contains 11 residues. V shed 4 bases and J shed 5 bases, with 9 bases lying between them. The germline gives CDR1 DFQATT, CDR2 SNEGSKA (reference sequence). The CDR3: CSANPLDEQYF. Written as DNA, the CDR3 is TGCAGTGCTAACCCCTTGGACGAGCAGTACTTC.

The V call is TRBV20-1, the J call TRBJ2-1, with D unclear. The V end lost 4 bases, the J end lost 3 bases, and 4 bases lay between the germline ends. Germline V gene data show CDR1 as DFQATT and CDR2 as SNEGSKA (reference sequence). CDR3 length equals 11 residues. The CDR3 loop reads CSATFYNEQFF. The DNA of the CDR3 is TGCAGTGCTACCTTCTACAATGAGCAGTTCTTC.

This rearrangement joins TRBV30 to TRBJ1-5, with 7 bases matching TRBD1. The CDR3 consists of 14 residues. V gave up 2 bases and J gave up 2 bases; unmatched junction bases: 3. Germline V gene sequence: CDR1 GTSNPN, CDR2 SVGIG (reference sequence). DNA for the CDR3: TGTGCCTGGAGTTTAACAGGGGGCAATCAGCCCCAGCATTTT. This sequence encodes CAWSLTGGNQPQHF.

The V and J genes are TRBV7-3 and TRBJ2-7; 9 bases match TRBD2. There are 17 residues in the CDR3. Germline V CDR1 and CDR2: SGHTA, FQGTGA. V trimming: 1 base; J trimming: 2 bases; junction bases outside the gene matches: 9. The CDR3 DNA sequence: TGTGCCAGCAGCTTAAGGCCCTCGCGGGAGGGCCCCTACGAGCAGTACTTC. Translation: CASSLRPSREGPYEQYF.

This clone occurred a few times. The chain's CDR3 is CASRGTGELFF. CDR3 DNA: TGTGCCAGCAGGGGCACCGGGGAGCTGTTTTTT. The V and J genes are TRBV27 and TRBJ2-2; D unclear. CDR3 length: 11 residues. Germline V gives CDR1 MNHEY, CDR2 SMNVEV (reference sequence). The germline V and J ends were trimmed by 6 bases and 4 bases, with 3 bases remaining between them.

The chain joins TRBV6-6 to TRBJ1-2; D possibly corresponds to TRBD1 (6 bases). From germline, CDR1 is MNHNY and CDR2 SVGAGI (reference sequence). V shed 6 bases and J shed 8 bases, with 16 bases lying between them. CDR3 length: 13 residues. The chain's CDR3 is CASRPQGSRGYTF. CDR3 in DNA: TGTGCCAGCAGACCCCAGGGGTCTAGAGGCTACACCTTC.

The rearrangement joins TRBV10-2 to TRBJ1-1; D is unresolved. CDR1 is WSHSY and CDR2 is SAAADI in the germline V gene. V was shortened by 8 bases and J by 0 bases, with 4 bases between the two germline ends. This CDR3 is 11 amino acids long. CDR3 sequence reads: CASRVNTEAFF. The CDR3 coding sequence is TGCGCCAGCCGGGTGAACACTGAAGCTTTCTTT.

The gene calls are TRBV5-1 and TRBJ2-7; 11 bases line up with TRBD2. The CDR3 covers 14 residues. Trimming removed 5 bases from V and 3 bases from J; junction bases left unmatched: 4. Germline V gives CDR1 SGHRS, CDR2 YFSETQ. The CDR3 nucleotides read TGCGCCAGCAGTGGGACTAGCGGTCTCTACGAGCAGTACTTC. Protein: CASSGTSGLYEQYF.

Concerning this clone: Distinct nucleotide sequences in the sample also encode this CDR3. The gene calls are TRBV6-4 and TRBJ2-2, with D perhaps matching TRBD2 (6 bases). This CDR3 region has 13 residues. Germline V gene lookup returns CDR1 MRHNA and CDR2 SNTAGT. The V end was cut by 4 bases, the J end by 3 bases, with 6 bases between. The CDR3 bases are TGTGCCAGCAGTGCGGGAGACACCGGGGAGCTGTTTTTT. Its translation: CASSAGDTGELFF.

This rearrangement joins TRBV7-9 to TRBJ2-3, with TRBD2 matching 7 bases. The V and J ends lost 3 bases and 6 bases, in that order; junction bases with no gene match: 3. Germline V gene data show CDR1 as SEHNR and CDR2 as FQNEAQ (reference sequence). This CDR3 is 13 amino acids long. The CDR3 coding sequence is TGTGCCAGCAGCTTCACGGGAGGCGATACGCAGTATTTT. Amino acids: CASSFTGGDTQYF. Variable domain in full (rest from reference TRBV7-9 and TRBJ2-3): DTGVSQNPRHKITKRGQNVTFRCDPISEHNRLYWYRQTLGQGPEFLTYFQNEAQLEKSRLLSDRFSAERPKGSFSTLEIQRTEQGDSAMYLCASSFTGGDTQYFGPGTRLTVL.

V is TRBV6-1 and J is TRBJ1-4; TRBD1 matches at 8 bases. Germline CDR1 is MNHNS and CDR2 is SASEGT. Trimming cost V 3 bases and J 7 bases; bases outside gene matches: 16. The CDR3 is made up of 18 amino acids. CDR3 sequence reads: CASSEMWAGGQVGEKLFF. CDR3 bases: TGTGCCAGCAGTGAGATGTGGGCGGGGGGACAGGTTGGTGAAAAACTGTTTTTT.

This rearrangement joins TRBV5-1 to TRBJ1-2; 9 bases are a match to TRBD1. Germline trimming cut 3 bases from V and 4 bases from J; bases unmatched to any gene: 7. CDR1 and CDR2 (germline): SGHRS, YFSETQ. This CDR3 is 15 amino acids long. The CDR3 is CASSWGTGLTYGYTF. CDR3 coding DNA: TGCGCCAGCAGCTGGGGGACAGGGCTCACCTATGGCTACACCTTC.

This chain connects TRBV10-1 to TRBJ2-4, with 10 positions matching TRBD2. The CDR3 totals 20 residues. Germline lookup yields CDR1 WNHNN and CDR2 SYGVQD (reference sequence). V dropped 7 bases and J dropped 0; count of bases not matched to a gene: 18. The CDR3 DNA reads TGCGCCAGCATTAAGGGGTCTAGCGGGAGAGAAGGGGTAGCCAAAAACATTCAGTACTTC. It yields the protein CASIKGSSGREGVAKNIQYF.

This clone was counted once. This chain links TRBV5-6 with TRBJ1-2, with 7 bases that match TRBD1. The length of the CDR3 is 16 residues. Per germline, CDR1 SGHDT and CDR2 YYEEEE. V dropped 4 bases and J dropped 0; count of bases not matched to a gene: 9. Here the CDR3 reads CASSPRGTVTNYGYTF. CDR3 coding DNA: TGTGCCAGCAGCCCCAGGGGGACAGTCACTAACTATGGCTACACCTTC.

The chain couples TRBV2 to TRBJ2-5; 14 bases align to TRBD2. Trimming at V came to 7 bases and at J to 4 bases, leaving 5 bases not matched to a gene. CDR1 SNHLY and CDR2 FYNNEI come from the germline V gene. The CDR3 is 15 amino acids. CDR3 DNA sequence: TGTGCCAGCAACGGACTAGCGGGAGGAGGAGAGACCCAGTACTTC. As protein: CASNGLAGGGETQYF. Complete variable domain (other parts from reference TRBV2 and TRBJ2-5): EPEVTQTPSHQVTQMGQEVILRCVPISNHLYFYWYRQILGQKVEFLVSFYNNEISEKSEIFDDQFSVERPDGSNFTLKIRSTKLEDSAMYFCASNGLAGGGETQYFGPGTRLLVL.